This T cell receptor beta chain was recorded in a study of sequential checkpoint blockade in melanoma. Study-wide context: DNA from 91 pretreatment tumor samples underwent TCRβ immunosequencing.

The germline V gene encodes CDR1 MDHEN and CDR2 SYDVKM. The ends were cut back, 5 bases at V and 2 bases at J, with 10 bases in the middle. This CDR3 contains 14 residues. The repertoire was sequenced with immunoSEQ multiplex PCR; TCRdb's copy has only in-frame clones and lacks some. There are around 19,000 clones in the sample; about 26% occur only once, and more than 5.5% lies in the top ten. Sample treatment: randomized to nivolumab then ipilimumab (arm A) or the reverse (arm B). Sequenced material: tumor tissue (inferred from file names), taken from a patient given nivolumab and ipilimumab in sequence. This sequence originates from a human donor with melanoma. This sequence joins TRBV28 and TRBJ1-5; D is perhaps TRBD1 (6 bases). CDR3 protein: CASSPRQGNQPQHF. Written as DNA, the CDR3 is TGTGCCAGCAGTCCCCGACAGGGCAATCAGCCCCAGCATTTT. Looking up the rest from reference TRBV28 and TRBJ1-5 gives the full variable domain: DVKVTQSSRYLVKRTGEKVFLECVQDMDHENMFWYRQDPGLGLRLIYFSYDVKMKEKGDIPEGYSVSREKKERFSLILESASTNQTSMYLCASSPRQGNQPQHFGDGTRLSIL.